This T cell receptor beta chain was captured by sequencing in a study of T cell changes during pregnancy in multiple sclerosis. The CDR3 is 15 amino acids. In germline, CDR1 is SEHNR, CDR2 FQNEAQ (reference sequence). V was trimmed by 3 bases and J by 1 base, leaving 12 bases between them. This clone occurred once. Assay used: immunoSEQ multiplex PCR; TCRdb lists only in-frame clones, some missing. The data contain under 75,000 clones, around 90% of them singletons. This receptor was taken from a female donor in good health, enrolled as a control in a pregnancy study. The material sequenced was CD4+ T cells from peripheral blood mononuclear cells, taken after pregnancy. This chain uses TRBV7-9 with TRBJ1-1; tentatively, D is TRBD1 (6 bases). CDR3 protein: CASSLAGARNTEAFF. The DNA of the CDR3 is TGTGCCAGCAGCTTGGCAGGGGCCAGGAACACTGAAGCTTTCTTT.